Reported below is one TCR beta chain. In the same sample, other DNA sequences code for this CDR3. The data were obtained in a study of blood T cell repertoires in COVID-19. Looking at the study overall: Samples of COVID-19 (acute and convalescent) were obtained from the United States, Italy and Spain. Sample material is recorded as cDNA or gDNA derived from T cells, B-cell-depleted T cells, or PBMCs.

The CDR3 loop spans 15 amino acids. Germline CDR1 reads MRHNA; CDR2 reads SNTAGT. V was shortened by 0 bases and J by 2 bases, with 9 bases between the two germline ends. Authors' data handling: From reference gene primer amplification, estimates of nucleated cell counts were derived. Only in-frame clones appear in the TCRdb table, and some are missing; sequencing was by immunoSEQ multiplex PCR. That table is the source of V, J and clone size, and D and trimming were worked out from the DNA. In the table there are nearly 200,000 clones, about 88% of which are singletons. The V and J genes are TRBV6-4 and TRBJ2-3; a possible D gene is TRBD2 (5 bases). The receptor's source is a middle-aged woman who had recovered from COVID-19. The sequenced sample was peripheral blood. The CDR3 region is CASSDSGGSTDTQYF. The CDR3 DNA reads as TGTGCCAGCAGTGACTCAGGCGGGTCCACAGATACGCAGTATTTT.